These 19 T cell receptor beta chains share one sample of origin, sequenced in a study of regulatory T cells in long-lasting Graves disease. Described time point: persistent/refractory GD, antithyroid drugs over 5 years with positive TRAb. The authors made the TCR library using RNA they extracted from PBMCs. Arm-PCR with iRepertoire HTBI primers amplified the CDR3 regions for these TCR beta libraries. TCRdb re-called the multiplex PCR reads through MiXCR, storing one row per CDR3 protein. Of roughly 450,000 distinct CDR3 sequences in the sample, about a quarter are singletons; the top ten hold approximately 28%. The starting material was peripheral blood mononuclear cells (PBMCs), obtained when the disease was refractory, from a patient treated with antithyroid drugs. The source of these receptors is a female donor with Graves disease.

The rearrangement joins TRBV20-1 to TRBJ1-5; 7 bases align to TRBD1. Germline CDR1 and CDR2: DFQATT and SNEGSKA (reference sequence). The V gene end was trimmed by 4 bases and the J gene end by 1 base; junction bases not matched to a gene: 4. The CDR3 runs 14 residues. The CDR3 sequence: CSAIKQGSNQPQHF. CDR3 nucleotides: TGCAGTGCTATCAAACAGGGGAGCAATCAGCCCCAGCATTTT.

This clonotype was observed at least ten times. The rearrangement uses TRBV18 and TRBJ1-2, with unresolved D. The CDR3 length is 14 residues. CDR1 and CDR2 from the germline V gene are KGHSH and LQKENI. V was shortened by 2 bases and J by 0 bases, with 7 bases between the two germline ends. CDR3 sequence reads: CASSPERTNYGYTF. CDR3 nucleotides: TGTGCCAGCTCACCAGAACGCACTAACTATGGCTACACCTTC.

This clonotype was counted at least ten times. The V gene is TRBV20-1, the J gene TRBJ2-5; a possible D gene is TRBD1 (6 bases). V was clipped by 5 bases and J by 5 bases, with 12 bases between them. There are 12 residues in the CDR3. Germline V gives CDR1 DFQATT, CDR2 SNEGSKA (reference sequence). In DNA form, the CDR3 reads TGCAGTGCTTACAGGGATCGGGAGACCCAGTACTTC. It translates to CSAYRDRETQYF.

This clonotype was observed a few times. This sequence joins TRBV28 and TRBJ2-4; TRBD2 matches 11 bases. V shed 8 bases and J 6 bases; nucleotides not matched to a gene: 24. This CDR3 contains 20 residues. The germline CDR1 and CDR2 sequences are MDHEN and SYDVKM. The CDR3 spells CASGSGTSGRLSPGANIQYF. CDR3 bases: TGTGCCAGCGGTTCAGGGACTAGCGGAAGACTCTCCCCAGGGGCAAACATTCAGTACTTC.

The V call is TRBV9, the J call TRBJ2-2; no firm D call. The germline CDR1 and CDR2 sequences are SGDLS and YYNGEE. The ends were cut back, 2 bases at V and 0 bases at J, with 14 bases in the middle. The CDR3 spans 17 residues. As DNA, the CDR3 is TGTGCCAGCAGCGTCCTTCCGGGTTTCGCGAACACCGGGGAGCTGTTTTTT. This encodes CASSVLPGFANTGELFF.

CDR3 amino acids: CSVVGTHYGYTF. The CDR3, as DNA: TGCAGCGTTGTAGGGACGCACTATGGCTACACCTTC. V and J are TRBV29-1 and TRBJ1-2; possible D gene TRBD1, 5 bases. The CDR3 runs to 12 residues. Trimming took off 4 bases at V and 3 bases at J, with 9 bases between the two ends. The V gene's germline CDR1 is SQVTM and CDR2 ANQGSEA.

This clonotype was counted only a few times. This chain links TRBV6-1 with TRBJ2-1, with 11 bases that match TRBD2. Germline CDR1 MNHNS, CDR2 SASEGT. The junction had 12 bases not matched to a gene; V was cut back by 5 bases and J by 0 bases. The CDR3 spans 19 residues. The CDR3 region is CASSLAGGRKPSSYNEQFF. CDR3 bases: TGTGCCAGCAGTCTAGCGGGAGGCCGTAAACCCAGCTCCTACAATGAGCAGTTCTTC.

This chain connects TRBV20-1 to TRBJ2-1; 9 nucleotides match TRBD2. The V segment lost 1 base and the J segment 8 bases; nucleotides outside the gene matches: 6. Per the germline V gene, CDR1 is DFQATT and CDR2 is SNEGSKA (reference sequence). This CDR3 is 14 amino acids long. In DNA form, the CDR3 reads TGCAGTGCTAGAGGCGGGAGGGCCATGGATGAGCAGTTCTTC. This sequence encodes CSARGGRAMDEQFF.

The sample holds many counts of this clonotype. The J gene is TRBJ1-1, the V gene TRBV27; 9 bases match TRBD1. CDR1 and CDR2 from the germline V gene are MNHEY and SMNVEV (reference sequence). The CDR3 is 14 residues long. Trimming at V came to 3 bases and at J to 7 bases, leaving 6 bases not matched to a gene. The CDR3, as DNA: TGTGCCAGCAGTTTGGACAGGGGTTCACGTGAAGCTTTCTTT. It translates to CASSLDRGSREAFF.

The sample holds a few counts of this clonotype. Here the CDR3 reads CASSPQNGEYQETQYF. The CDR3 DNA is TGCGCCAGCAGCCCACAAAATGGGGAATACCAAGAGACCCAGTACTTC. V is TRBV5-1 and J is TRBJ2-5; D remains unclear. Between the trimmed V and J ends, which lost 4 bases and 0 bases, there was a span of 16 bases. This CDR3 region has 16 residues. Germline assignment: CDR1 SGHRS and CDR2 YFSETQ. Based on the CDR3 plus reference TRBV5-1 and TRBJ2-5, the full variable domain is KAGVTQTPRYLIKTRGQQVTLSCSPISGHRSVSWYQQTPGQGLQFLFEYFSETQRNKGNFPGRFSGRQFSNSRSEMNVSTLELGDSALYLCASSPQNGEYQETQYFGPGTRLLVL.

This clonotype has more than one count but fewer than ten. V is TRBV7-2 and J is TRBJ2-3, with 7 bases aligning to TRBD2. V lost 3 bases, J lost 0 bases, and 3 bases stayed unmatched. Germline V lookup: CDR1 SGHTA, CDR2 FQGNSA. This CDR3 contains 15 residues. The CDR3 protein is CASSLGSGSTDTQYF. For the CDR3, the DNA is TGTGCCAGCAGCTTGGGTAGCGGGAGCACAGATACGCAGTATTTT.

The chain joins TRBV7-9 to TRBJ2-7, with 11 positions matching TRBD2. V trimming: 4 bases; J trimming: 7 bases; junction bases outside the gene matches: 18. Germline CDR1 is SEHNR and CDR2 is FQNEAQ (reference sequence). This CDR3 contains 18 residues. This CDR3 is CASSSTTGLAAATWEQYF. CDR3 DNA: TGTGCCAGCAGCTCCACCACGGGACTAGCGGCCGCTACGTGGGAGCAGTACTTC.

Comment on this clonotype: This likely reflects a read error, since a far larger clone is one base away. The gene calls are TRBV28 and TRBJ1-1; D is perhaps TRBD1 (6 bases). Trimming took off 6 bases at V and 3 bases at J, with 23 bases between the two ends. CDR1 is MDHEN and CDR2 is SYDVKM in the germline V gene. The CDR3 consists of 17 residues. The CDR3 sequence: CASRRTVLGASDTEAFF. DNA for the CDR3: TGTGCCAGCAGGAGGACAGTCCTTGGGGCCTCGGACACTGAAGCTTTCTTT.

The chain carries TRBV30 and TRBJ1-5, with a possible D match to TRBD1 (6 bases). Looked up from germline, CDR1 is GTSNPN and CDR2 is SVGIG (reference sequence). With 1 base removed from V and 7 bases from J, the gap between germline ends came to 20 bases. The CDR3 is made up of 16 amino acids. The DNA of the CDR3 is TGTGCCTGGAGTGAGGGCAGGGGAGGCGGGAGGCAGCCCCAGCATTTT. It codes for CAWSEGRGGGRQPQHF.

A word on this clonotype: A much larger clone is a single base away; this may be a read error. Given the absence of the conserved phenylalanine or tryptophan at the CDR3 end, a read error is likely. The V call is TRBV12-3 or TRBV12-4, the J call TRBJ1-6; D remains unclear. The CDR3 totals 14 residues. V lost 6 bases, J lost 7 bases, and 13 bases lay in between. Here the CDR3 reads CASSRTEPNSPLHL. The CDR3, as DNA: TGTGCCAGCAGCCGCACTGAGCCCAATTCACCCCTCCACCTT.

This clonotype has at least ten counts. The rearrangement uses TRBV6-1 and TRBJ1-5; no definite D call. Germline V gives CDR1 MNHNS, CDR2 SASEGT. The CDR3 runs 12 residues. Trimming cost V 10 bases and J 2 bases, with 9 bases left between them. The CDR3 coding sequence is TGTGCCACGGGTCAAGGCAATCAGCCCCAGCATTTT. As protein: CATGQGNQPQHF.

This clonotype was recorded a few times. This chain links TRBV12-3 or TRBV12-4 with TRBJ2-7, with D hard to call. V lost 5 bases and J lost 3, with 8 bases in between. This CDR3 region has 12 residues. CDR3 sequence reads: CASSINDYEQYF. DNA of the CDR3: TGTGCCAGCAGTATAAACGACTACGAGCAGTACTTC.

This clonotype was observed at least ten times. The rearrangement joins TRBV7-9 to TRBJ2-7, with TRBD2 identical over 12 bases. From germline, CDR1 is SEHNR and CDR2 FQNEAQ (reference sequence). Losses at the gene ends were 5 bases for V and 2 bases for J; bases not matched to a gene: 13. CDR3 length: 18 amino acids. As DNA, the CDR3 is TGTGCCAGCAGCCCAGGAGGGTCGACTAGCGGGAGTCCCTACGAGCAGTACTTC. It specifies CASSPGGSTSGSPYEQYF.

V usage is TRBV4-3 and J usage is TRBJ2-7; D not certain. The CDR3 sequence is 14 residues long. CDR1 is LGHNA, CDR2 YSLEER, per germline. The V and J ends lost 8 bases and 0 bases respectively, with 14 bases between them. Here the CDR3 reads CASSPGPYSYEQYF. Written as DNA, the CDR3 is TGCGCCAGCTCCCCCGGTCCATACTCCTACGAGCAGTACTTC.